A single T cell receptor beta chain is shown here with its context. The PCR was carried out with 60 Vbeta primers and 13 Jbeta primers. Generated by immunoSEQ multiplex PCR, the TCRdb table keeps only in-frame clones and is missing some. This table holds over 150,000 clones, about 80% found once. This entry belongs to a study of cytomegalovirus exposure and HLA in healthy donors. CDR1 is PRHDT, CDR2 FYEKMQ, per germline (reference sequence). J lost 2 bases, V lost 3 bases, and 20 bases had no gene match. The CDR3 totals 21 residues. The rearrangement uses TRBV13 and TRBJ2-1, with 9 bases that match TRBD2. The TCR sequence derives from a man aged 30-40 years in good health and CMV-seropositive. Input material: PBMCs. The CDR3 bases are TGTGCCAGCAGCTTCCGAAACCGGGACCTTAGCGGGAGTCGACCCTACAATGAGCAGTTCTTC. Amino acid sequence: CASSFRNRDLSGSRPYNEQFF. Full variable domain (remainder filled in from reference TRBV13 and TRBJ2-1): AAGVIQSPRHLIKEKRETATLKCYPIPRHDTVYWYQQGPGQDPQFLISFYEKMQSDKGSIPDRFSAQQFSDYHSELNMSSLELGDSALYFCASSFRNRDLSGSRPYNEQFFGPGTRLTVL.